Following are 13 T cell receptor beta chains from one sample sequenced in a study of regulatory T cells in long-lasting Graves disease (TCRdb year 2021). The protocol used for the library was multiplex PCR. This sample was sequenced with an Illumina HiSeq 4000. iRepertoire HTBI primers and Arm-PCR amplification of CDR3 regions were used to construct TCR beta libraries. TCRdb itself trimmed the public reads at Q25 with fastp, ran MiXCR and retained productive beta chains. Each CDR3 protein appears once, grouped with its most common genes and DNA. The sample table contains roughly 530,000 distinct CDR3 sequences; only one count was recorded for roughly a sixth of them. 25% of the sample lies in the top ten. Per the publication, the time point label means: newly diagnosed GD, antithyroid drugs for less than 3 months. RNA was extracted from PBMCs in TRIzol for both TCR sequencing and RNA sequencing. These same data were also listed under a study on T cells in Graves' hyperthyroidism and ophthalmopathy.

The sequencing used peripheral blood mononuclear cells (PBMCs), collected at new diagnosis, from a patient treated with antithyroid drugs. These receptors all stem from a woman aged 35-60 years with Graves disease. Donor details come from another sample of the same person, matched by shared clones.

This clonotype appeared a few times. One end of the junction varies from germline; a read error may be responsible. The CDR3 reads CASSEQNAEAFF. CDR3 DNA sequence: TGTGCCAGCAGTGAACAGAACGCTGAAGCTTTCTTT. The chain joins TRBV2 to TRBJ1-1; unclear D gene. Germline V lookup: CDR1 SNHLY, CDR2 FYNNEI. The CDR3 spans 12 residues.

The V call is TRBV15, the J call TRBJ2-3, with 9 bases matching TRBD2. The CDR3 runs to 16 residues. CDR1 is LNHNV and CDR2 is YYDKDF in the germline V gene (reference sequence). Germline trimming cut 7 bases from V and 5 bases from J; bases unmatched to any gene: 13. The CDR3 sequence is CATKYLSGGIEDTQYF. The CDR3 DNA sequence: TGTGCCACCAAGTATCTAAGCGGGGGGATCGAAGATACGCAGTATTTT.

This clonotype was observed at least ten times. This chain uses TRBV11-3 with TRBJ2-3, with a possible D match to TRBD1 (6 bases). CDR3 length: 13 amino acids. Trimming took 5 bases from V and 1 from J, leaving 7 bases between them. Germline V gene sequence: CDR1 SGHNT, CDR2 YENEEA. The CDR3 spells CASSHRGTDTQYF. The CDR3 DNA reads TGTGCCAGCAGCCACAGGGGCACAGATACGCAGTATTTT.

The table lists this clonotype with a few counts. The chain carries TRBV20-1 and TRBJ2-5; D not certain. Germline V lookup: CDR1 DFQATT, CDR2 SNEGSKA (reference sequence). This CDR3 has 11 residues. Between the trimmed V and J ends, which lost 3 bases and 1 base, there was a span of 3 bases. In nucleotides, the CDR3 is TGCAGTGCTAGGGCCCAAGAGACCCAGTACTTC. Its protein product is CSARAQETQYF.

Many counts were recorded for this clonotype. This sequence joins TRBV3-1 and TRBJ2-1; TRBD1 matches at 10 bases. The V gene's germline CDR1 is LGHDT and CDR2 YNNKEL (reference sequence). J was trimmed by 4 bases and V by 5 bases; bases with no gene match: 5. This CDR3 region has 15 residues. The CDR3 DNA is TGTGCCAGCAGCGCTGGACAGGGGGGTTACAATGAGCAGTTCTTC. This sequence encodes CASSAGQGGYNEQFF.

This clonotype has a count of ten or more. The chain is built from TRBV11-2 and TRBJ2-1, with 8 bases matching TRBD2. The CDR3 covers 15 residues. Trimming removed 5 bases from V and 8 bases from J; junction bases left unmatched: 11. CDR1 and CDR2 from the germline V gene are SGHAT and FQNNGV. CDR3 coding DNA: TGTGCCAGCAGCCCGGAGGGCGTCGGGGGGGATGAGCAGTTCTTC. Translated: CASSPEGVGGDEQFF.

This chain uses TRBV6-1 with TRBJ1-1, with D unclear. V was clipped by 5 bases and J by 1 base, with 17 bases between them. This CDR3 has 16 residues. The germline V gene encodes CDR1 MNHNS and CDR2 SASEGT. CDR3 protein: CASSPRARVANTEAFF. In DNA, the CDR3 is TGTGCCAGCAGTCCAAGGGCTCGGGTGGCGAACACTGAAGCTTTCTTT.

This clonotype was picked up a small number of times. The chain employs TRBV12-3 or TRBV12-4 and TRBJ1-3; D gene uncertain. This CDR3 region has 15 residues. V was trimmed by 1 base and J by 4 bases, leaving 11 bases between them. CDR3 sequence reads: CASSLGRITGNTIYF. CDR3 nucleotides: TGTGCCAGCAGTTTAGGGCGCATCACGGGAAACACCATATATTTT.

This sequence joins TRBV5-6 and TRBJ1-4, with a possible D match to TRBD1 (5 bases). Deletions cut 4 bases from V and 0 bases from J, with 13 bases between. This CDR3 is built from 16 residues. Germline V gene sequence: CDR1 SGHDT, CDR2 YYEEEE. CDR3 nucleotide sequence: TGTGCCAGCAGCCACAGGAAGGGAACAACTAATGAAAAACTGTTTTTT. It is translated as CASSHRKGTTNEKLFF. Based on the CDR3 plus reference TRBV5-6 and TRBJ1-4, the full variable domain is DAGVTQSPTHLIKTRGQQVTLRCSPKSGHDTVSWYQQALGQGPQFIFQYYEEEERQRGNFPDRFSGHQFPNYSSELNVNALLLGDSALYLCASSHRKGTTNEKLFFGSGTQLSVL.

In this sample, this clonotype turned up a few times. The chain links TRBV10-3 to TRBJ1-5; D remains unclear. CDR3 length: 13 amino acids. V lost 0 bases and J 9 bases, leaving 9 bases between the germline ends. Germline V lookup: CDR1 ENHRY, CDR2 SYGVKD. The CDR3 region is CAISESHPGPQHF. CDR3 bases: TGTGCCATCAGTGAGTCTCACCCGGGGCCCCAGCATTTT.

V and J are TRBV19 and TRBJ1-2, with 7 bases matching TRBD1. Germline values: CDR1 LNHDA, CDR2 SQIVND (reference sequence). The junction had 9 bases not matched to a gene; V was cut back by 5 bases and J by 0 bases. This CDR3 is built from 16 residues. CDR3 sequence: CASSLGQVGANYGYTF. CDR3 coding DNA: TGTGCCAGTAGTCTCGGACAGGTCGGAGCTAACTATGGCTACACCTTC.

The chain joins TRBV7-2 to TRBJ2-2, with D unresolved. The CDR3 runs 16 residues. V lost 1 base and J lost 2, with 11 bases in between. Germline loops: CDR1 SGHTA, CDR2 FQGNSA. The chain's CDR3 is CASSLGSILNTGELFF. The CDR3 coding sequence is TGTGCCAGCAGCTTAGGCTCGATACTCAACACCGGGGAGCTGTTTTTT. The full variable domain, completed using reference TRBV7-2 and TRBJ2-2, is GAGVSQSPSNKVTEKGKDVELRCDPISGHTALYWYRQSLGQGLEFLIYFQGNSAPDKSGLPSDRFSAERTGGSVSTLTIQRTQQEDSAVYLCASSLGSILNTGELFFGEGSRLTVL.

This clonotype was recorded at least ten times. The chain carries TRBV2 and TRBJ2-2; D possibly matches TRBD1 or TRBD2 (6 bases each). V was pared by 4 bases and J by 7 bases, with 16 bases between. CDR3 length equals 15 residues. CDR1 and CDR2 (germline): SNHLY, FYNNEI. CDR3 loop: CASSVGGGLVGELFF. CDR3 DNA sequence: TGTGCCAGCAGTGTCGGAGGGGGGCTTGTCGGGGAGCTGTTTTTT.